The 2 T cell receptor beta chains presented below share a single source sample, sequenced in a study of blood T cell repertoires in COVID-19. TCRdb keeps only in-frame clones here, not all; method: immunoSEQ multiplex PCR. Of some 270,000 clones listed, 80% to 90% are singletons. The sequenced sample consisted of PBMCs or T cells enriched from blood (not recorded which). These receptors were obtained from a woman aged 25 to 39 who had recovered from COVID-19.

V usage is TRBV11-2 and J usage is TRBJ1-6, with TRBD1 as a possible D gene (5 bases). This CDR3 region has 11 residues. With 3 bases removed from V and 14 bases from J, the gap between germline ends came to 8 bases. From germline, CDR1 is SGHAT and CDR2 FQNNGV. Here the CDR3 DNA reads TGTGCCAGCAGCTTGGACACGGCCCTCCACTTT. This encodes CASSLDTALHF. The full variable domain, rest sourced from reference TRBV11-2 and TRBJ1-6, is EAGVAQSPRYKIIEKRQSVAFWCNPISGHATLYWYQQILGQGPKLLIQFQNNGVVDDSQLPKDRFSAERLKGVDSTLKIQPAKLEDSAVYLCASSLDTALHFGNGTRLTVT.

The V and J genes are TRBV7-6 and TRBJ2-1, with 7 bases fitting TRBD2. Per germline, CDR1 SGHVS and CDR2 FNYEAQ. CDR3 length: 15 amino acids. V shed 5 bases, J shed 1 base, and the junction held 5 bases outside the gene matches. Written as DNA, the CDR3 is TGTGCCAGCAGCCCCGTAGCGGGTTCCTACAATGAGCAGTTCTTC. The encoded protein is CASSPVAGSYNEQFF.